This entry features one T cell receptor (beta chain) sequence. This clonotype showed up just a few times. Its target antigen remains unknown. The input lacks base qualities; no much larger clone sits a single base away. This entry comes from a study of blood T cells in healthy people across ages (dated by TCRdb to 2014 to 2015). Study-level background: Template switching captured roughly one uniquely barcoded TCR beta cDNA molecule per two T cells in model experiments. The study measured age-related changes in TCR beta repertoire diversity using deep sequencing normalized with unique cDNA molecular identifiers. Four age groups were formed from the donors: young (average approximately 16 years), middle-aged (less than 40), aged (approximately 60) and long-lived (around 80). Donors of different ages were randomly distributed across sequencing lanes to avoid experimental bias. Two additional independent replicas of 1 million unique cDNA reads from the same blood draw were analyzed for two donors (one aged 18 to 29 and one aged 80 or older). Study-level results and caveats: Since profiling was done on bulk unsorted PBMCs, naive and antigen-experienced compartments could not be conclusively compared. Observed TCR beta diversity correlated strongly with the percentage of naive T cells measured by flow cytometry. Total diversity estimates from one million sequenced T cells were considered lower bounds and underestimates. Because the CMV infection status of the donors was unknown, age-related changes in expanded clonotypes may potentially have been confounded. Compared with the aged group, the long-lived group had more naive CD4+ T cells, fewer expanded clones and increased TCR diversity, suggesting age selection. Observed TCR beta diversity per million T cells fell roughly linearly with age, and a significant reduction was already apparent by age about 38.

Donors were 35 to 40 systemically healthy Caucasian individuals from Russia aged about 6 to 100 years. Each donor gave roughly 9 milliliters of peripheral blood, drawn into EDTA-treated Vacutainer tubes. Ficoll-Paque density-gradient centrifugation was used to isolate PBMCs, with at least 7 million obtained per sample. Total RNA, at least 5 micrograms per sample, was extracted from PBMCs with Trizol reagent. The percentages of naive CD45RAhigh/CD27high T cells were determined by flow cytometry on a PBMC aliquot from every donor. Unmatched junction bases come to 5, with V trimmed by 8 bases and J by 10 bases. The germline V gene gives CDR1 as MGHDK and CDR2 as SYGVNS. Including the terminal cysteine and phenylalanine, the CDR3 comprises 13 residues. Only the CDR3 DNA stays, 39 bases, in frame from base 1. The library relied on 5' RACE. The data were produced on an Illumina HiSeq 2500. A second PCR of about 6 to 12 cycles was run with a J-beta primer mix and a sample-barcoded 5' primer. A template-switch 5' adaptor carrying 12 random nucleotides introduced a unique molecular identifier onto each TCR beta cDNA molecule. Each sample yielded at least 2.5 million CDR3-containing paired-end reads. The Mint cDNA synthesis kit, primed by a TRBC-specific oligonucleotide, was used to synthesize first-strand cDNA from all RNA. After uracil-DNA glycosylase treatment, a first 18-cycle PCR used universal primers M1SS and BC2_uni_R on all cDNA. As for how the authors treated the data: Each sample was normalized by randomly selecting 1 million high-quality reads, each carrying a distinct molecular identifier. Reads with shared molecular identifiers were discarded instead of being binned into consensus sequences. CDR3 identification, clonotype clustering and error correction used MiTCR with a Q25 quality threshold and the strictest error-elimination algorithm. Lower-bound total TCR beta diversity was estimated with a nonparametric unseen species model using Euler transformation. The public reads were reanalyzed by TCRdb: fastp trimming at Q25, MiXCR alignment, in-frame beta chains only. For every CDR3 protein sequence, its rows merge into one entry that carries the most common genes and DNA. It is TCRdb's table, rather than the study itself, that gives the V and J calls and clone size. In this sample the table shows about 1.4 million distinct CDR3 sequences, approximately 59% of which occur a single time. Of the sample, 5.5% to 8% falls within the top ten clones.

The receptor comes from a man between 18 and 29 years old in good health. Specimen: blood. The chain was built from TRBV25-1 and TRBJ1-6; 10 bases in between match TRBD1. The CDR3 reads CASRTGGESPLHF. In nucleotides, the sequence is TGTGCCAGCCGGACAGGGGGTGAATCACCCCTCCACTTT.